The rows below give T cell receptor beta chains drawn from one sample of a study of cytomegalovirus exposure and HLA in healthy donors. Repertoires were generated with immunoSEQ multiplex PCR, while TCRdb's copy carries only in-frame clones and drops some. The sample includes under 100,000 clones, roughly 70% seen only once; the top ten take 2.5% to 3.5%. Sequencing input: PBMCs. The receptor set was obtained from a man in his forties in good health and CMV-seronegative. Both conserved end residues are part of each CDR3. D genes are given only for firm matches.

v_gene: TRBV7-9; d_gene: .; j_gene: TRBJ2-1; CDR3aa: CASRDQGYNEQFF
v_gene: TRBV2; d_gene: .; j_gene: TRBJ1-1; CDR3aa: CASSEMGGSTEAFF
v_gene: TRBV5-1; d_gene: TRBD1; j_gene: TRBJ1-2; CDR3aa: CASSPRQGARKNYGYTF
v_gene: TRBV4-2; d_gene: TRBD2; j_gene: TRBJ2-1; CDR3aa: CASSQEASGGSNEQFF
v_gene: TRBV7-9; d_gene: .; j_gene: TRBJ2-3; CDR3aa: CASSLVAGTRSTDTQYF
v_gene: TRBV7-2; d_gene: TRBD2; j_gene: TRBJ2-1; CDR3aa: CASSFSSGYHASSYNEQFF
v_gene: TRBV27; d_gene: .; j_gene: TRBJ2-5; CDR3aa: CASSLSRQETQYF
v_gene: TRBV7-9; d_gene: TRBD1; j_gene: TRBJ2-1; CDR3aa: CASSLGYRTGSPNEQFF
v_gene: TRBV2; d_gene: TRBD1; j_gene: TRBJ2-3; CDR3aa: CARRGQGTDTQYF
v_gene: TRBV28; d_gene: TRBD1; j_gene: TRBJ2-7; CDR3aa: CASSLFGGQGGYEQYF
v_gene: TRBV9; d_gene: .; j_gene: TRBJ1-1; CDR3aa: CATGRGRDGMNTEAFF
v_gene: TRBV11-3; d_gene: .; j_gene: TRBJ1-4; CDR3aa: CASSFGTSEKLFF
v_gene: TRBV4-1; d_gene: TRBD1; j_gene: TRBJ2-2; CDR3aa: CASSHGTVRYPGELFF
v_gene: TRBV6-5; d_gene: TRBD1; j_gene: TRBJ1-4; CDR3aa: CASRGQINEKLFF
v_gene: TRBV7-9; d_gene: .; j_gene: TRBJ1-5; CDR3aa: CASSPLPTGQPQHF
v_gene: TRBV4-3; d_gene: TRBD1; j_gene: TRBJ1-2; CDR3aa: CASSQADRGPGYGYTF
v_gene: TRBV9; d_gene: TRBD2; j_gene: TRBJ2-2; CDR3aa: CASSVQLAGRLDTGELFF
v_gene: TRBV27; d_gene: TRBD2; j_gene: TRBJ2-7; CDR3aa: CASSTLAGGYEQYF
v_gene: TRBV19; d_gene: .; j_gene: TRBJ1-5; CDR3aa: CASSTGKSNQPQHF
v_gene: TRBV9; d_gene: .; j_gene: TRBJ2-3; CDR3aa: CASSGMGHTYSTDTQYF
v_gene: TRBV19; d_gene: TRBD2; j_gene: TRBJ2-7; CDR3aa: CASRQTSGGRRNEQYF
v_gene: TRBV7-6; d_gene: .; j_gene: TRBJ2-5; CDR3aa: CASSGTSRETQYF
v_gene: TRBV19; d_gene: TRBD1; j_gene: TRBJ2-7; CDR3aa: CASSTDRAPEQYF
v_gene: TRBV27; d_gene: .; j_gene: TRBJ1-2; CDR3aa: CASSLTRAAGGYTF
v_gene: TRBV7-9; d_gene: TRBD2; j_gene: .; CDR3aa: CASASGIHDDEQYF
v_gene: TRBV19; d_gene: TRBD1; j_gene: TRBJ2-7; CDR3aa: CASSIDSGTAYEQYF
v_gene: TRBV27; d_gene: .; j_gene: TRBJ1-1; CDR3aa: CASSLSGGGWYTEAFF
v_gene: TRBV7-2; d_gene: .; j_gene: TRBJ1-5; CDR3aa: CASSLSRASNQPQHF
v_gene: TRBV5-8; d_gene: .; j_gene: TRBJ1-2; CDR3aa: CASSHGHTYGYTF
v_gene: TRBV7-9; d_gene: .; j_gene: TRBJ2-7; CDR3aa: CASSLGQGYSYEQYF
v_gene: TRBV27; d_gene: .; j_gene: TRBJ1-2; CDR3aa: CASSPQGYGYTF
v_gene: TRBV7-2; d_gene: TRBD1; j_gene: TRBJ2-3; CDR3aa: CASSLSRDRVRQYF
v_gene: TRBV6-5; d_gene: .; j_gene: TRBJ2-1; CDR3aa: CASSYLGVDEQFF
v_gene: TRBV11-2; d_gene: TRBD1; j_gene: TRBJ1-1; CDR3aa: CASQVRGQGMGYTEAFF
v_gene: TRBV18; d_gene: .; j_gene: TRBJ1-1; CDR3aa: CASSLDRNTEAFF
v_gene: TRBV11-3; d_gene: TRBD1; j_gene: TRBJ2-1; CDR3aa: CASSHSPGGSDNEQFF
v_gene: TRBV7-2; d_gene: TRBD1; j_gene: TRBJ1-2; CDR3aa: CASSILGQVNYGYTF
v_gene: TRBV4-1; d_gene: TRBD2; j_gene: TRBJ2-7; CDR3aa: CASSPGLAGSYEQYF
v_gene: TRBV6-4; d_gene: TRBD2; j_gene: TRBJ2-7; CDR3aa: CASTGLTSGNYEQYF
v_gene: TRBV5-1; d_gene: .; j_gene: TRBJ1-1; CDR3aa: CASSQGTPNTEAFF
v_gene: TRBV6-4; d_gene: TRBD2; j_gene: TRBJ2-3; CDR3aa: CASSAGGGGTDTQYF
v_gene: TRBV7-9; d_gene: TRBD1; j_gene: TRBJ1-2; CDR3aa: CASSLAGTGDGYTF
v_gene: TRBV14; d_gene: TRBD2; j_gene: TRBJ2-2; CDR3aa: CASSRLAKAGELFF
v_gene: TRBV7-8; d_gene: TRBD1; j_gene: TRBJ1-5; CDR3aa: CASSFSRTGPGNQPQHF
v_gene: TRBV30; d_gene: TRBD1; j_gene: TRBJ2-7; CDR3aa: CAWTIPGTGIQDEQYF
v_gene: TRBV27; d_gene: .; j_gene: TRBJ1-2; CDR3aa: CASRPSGGGDGYTF
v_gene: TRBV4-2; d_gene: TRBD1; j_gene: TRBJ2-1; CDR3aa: CASSQVQTGSGNEQFF
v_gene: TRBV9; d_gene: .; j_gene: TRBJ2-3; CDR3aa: CASSSRTGTDTQYF
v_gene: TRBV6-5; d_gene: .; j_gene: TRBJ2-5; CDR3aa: CASSSQGETQYF
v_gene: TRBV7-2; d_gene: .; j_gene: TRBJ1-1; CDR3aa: CASSLVVRADTEAFF
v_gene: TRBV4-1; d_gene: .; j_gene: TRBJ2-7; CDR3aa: CASSPERDYEQYF
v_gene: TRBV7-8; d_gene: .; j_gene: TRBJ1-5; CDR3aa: CASSLSRRGQPQHF
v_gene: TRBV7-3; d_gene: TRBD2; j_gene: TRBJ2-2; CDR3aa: CASSPGTSGGSNTGELFF
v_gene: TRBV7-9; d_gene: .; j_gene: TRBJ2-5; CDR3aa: CASQTPGINQETQYF
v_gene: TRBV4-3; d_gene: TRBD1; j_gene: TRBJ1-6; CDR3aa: CASSPTGNSYNSPLHF
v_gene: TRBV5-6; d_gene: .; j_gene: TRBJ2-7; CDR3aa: CASSFYNEQYF
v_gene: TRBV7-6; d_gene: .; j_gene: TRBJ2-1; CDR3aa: CASSVQGRSGDEQFF
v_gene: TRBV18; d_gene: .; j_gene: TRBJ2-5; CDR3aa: CASSRGVGEETQYF
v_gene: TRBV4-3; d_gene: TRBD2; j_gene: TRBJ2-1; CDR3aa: CASSRRHTQRGVNNEQFF
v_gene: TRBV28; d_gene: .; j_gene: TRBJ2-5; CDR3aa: CASTSYQETQYF